Below are 27 T cell receptor beta chains sequenced from a single sample in a study of blood T cell repertoires in COVID-19. Repertoires were generated with immunoSEQ multiplex PCR, while TCRdb's copy carries only in-frame clones and drops some. The repertoire includes 40,000 to 50,000 clones, about 86% of them detected once, and 55% to 60% sits in the top ten. The sequenced sample was peripheral blood. These receptor sequences come from a man aged 70 or older with acute or convalescent COVID-19.

The J gene is TRBJ2-5, the V gene TRBV30, with 7 bases lining up with TRBD1. V was clipped by 2 bases and J by 2 bases; unmatched bases: 5. The CDR3 runs to 14 residues. The germline gives CDR1 GTSNPN, CDR2 SVGIG (reference sequence). The DNA of the CDR3 is TGTGCCTGGAGTCGGGGACAGAGACAAGAGACCCAGTACTTC. This translates into CAWSRGQRQETQYF.

As DNA, the CDR3 is TGTGCCTGGAGCGGAGGGGAGCCTTTCAAGTCCCAGCATTTT. Translation: CAWSGGEPFKSQHF. J is TRBJ1-5 and V is TRBV30, with D maybe TRBD1 (5 bases). This CDR3 spans 14 amino acids. Trimming stripped 3 bases from V and 11 bases from J, with 20 bases between. Germline lookup yields CDR1 GTSNPN and CDR2 SVGIG (reference sequence).

The CDR3 DNA follows: TGCGCCAGCGGACAGAACCGGTGGGAGCTGTTTTTT. This gives the protein CASGQNRWELFF. The chain links TRBV5-1 to TRBJ2-2; perhaps TRBD1 as D (6 bases). Germline CDR1 reads SGHRS; CDR2 reads YFSETQ. This CDR3 is 12 amino acids long. The ends were cut back, 7 bases at V and 9 bases at J, with 13 bases in the middle.

The rearrangement joins TRBV7-7 to TRBJ2-6, with TRBD1 identical over 7 bases. The CDR3 is made up of 15 amino acids. Germline V gene data show CDR1 as SSHAT and CDR2 as FNYEAQ (reference sequence). J was trimmed by 4 bases and V by 6 bases; bases with no gene match: 6. The CDR3 nucleotides are TGTGCCAGCAGTCCGACAGGGAACGGGGCCAACGTCCTGACTTTC. Translating gives CASSPTGNGANVLTF.

This chain connects TRBV7-6 to TRBJ2-3; TRBD2 matches at 10 bases. Germline CDR1 SGHVS, CDR2 FNYEAQ. This CDR3 comprises 16 residues. V lost 1 base to trimming and J lost 6 bases; unmatched junction nucleotides: 7. CDR3 in DNA: TGTGCCAGCAGCTTAGAAAGCGGGGGGGCTTTGGATACGCAGTATTTT. It codes for CASSLESGGALDTQYF.

The chain uses TRBV7-3 and TRBJ1-1; tentative D call: TRBD1 (6 bases). The CDR3 consists of 14 residues. From germline, CDR1 is SGHTA and CDR2 FQGTGA. The V gene lost 2 bases and the J gene lost 1 base, with 8 bases spanning the gap. In nucleotides, the CDR3 is TGTGCCAGCAGCTTAGCAGGGGAGAACACTGAAGCTTTCTTT. It specifies CASSLAGENTEAFF.

This clone appeared once. V gene TRBV9 combines with J gene TRBJ2-3; D is undetermined. Trimming pared 3 bases from V and 0 bases from J, leaving 14 bases between. Germline CDR1 reads SGDLS; CDR2 reads YYNGEE. The CDR3 spans 16 residues. The CDR3 bases are TGTGCCAGCAGCGCCTTATACTCTAATAGCACAGATACGCAGTATTTT. Its protein product is CASSALYSNSTDTQYF. Full variable domain (outside the CDR3, taken from reference TRBV9 and TRBJ2-3): DSGVTQTPKHLITATGQRVTLRCSPRSGDLSVYWYQQSLDQGLQFLIQYYNGEERAKGNILERFSAQQFPDLHSELNLSSLELGDSALYFCASSALYSNSTDTQYFGPGTRLTVL.

V and J are TRBV14 and TRBJ1-2; a weak D match, TRBD1 (5 bases). The germline CDR1 and CDR2 sequences are SGHDN and FVKESK. The CDR3 is 14 amino acids. The V gene lost 1 base and the J gene lost 8 bases, with 14 bases spanning the gap. CDR3 sequence reads: CASSQVGGPLGYTF. In DNA, the CDR3 is TGTGCCAGCAGCCAAGTGGGGGGACCGCTGGGCTACACCTTC.

This chain connects TRBV5-1 to TRBJ1-2, with D possibly TRBD1 on 5 matching bases. This CDR3 spans 12 amino acids. CDR1 is SGHRS, CDR2 YFSETQ, per germline. Trimming cost V 1 base and J 8 bases, with 9 bases left between them. CDR3 nucleotide sequence: TGCGCCAGCAGCTTGCAGGGCCGGGGCTACACCTTC. Translating gives CASSLQGRGYTF.

This clone was detected only a few times. The V call is TRBV4-2, the J call TRBJ1-1, with 9 positions matching TRBD1. Germline CDR1 LGHNA, CDR2 YNFKEQ. V was clipped by 4 bases and J by 11 bases; unmatched bases: 14. This CDR3 has 15 amino acids. CDR3 sequence reads: CASSLGLPGQGHAFF. As DNA, the CDR3 is TGTGCCAGCAGCCTAGGGCTACCGGGACAGGGACATGCTTTCTTT.

This chain connects TRBV6-5 to TRBJ2-2, with a weak D call TRBD2 (5 bases). V lost 7 bases and J lost 4, with 16 bases in between. The germline V gene has CDR1 MNHEY and CDR2 SVGAGI. CDR3 length: 15 amino acids. The CDR3 spells CASTREIWVTGELFF. In nucleotides, the CDR3 is TGTGCCAGCACAAGGGAGATTTGGGTCACCGGGGAGCTGTTTTTT.

The genes are TRBV27 and TRBJ2-1; D unresolved. The germline gives CDR1 MNHEY, CDR2 SMNVEV (reference sequence). The ends were cut back, 2 bases at V and 10 bases at J, with 18 bases in the middle. The CDR3 length is 15 residues. CDR3 sequence reads: CASSLIPPAGREQFF. In DNA, the CDR3 is TGTGCCAGCAGTTTAATCCCTCCAGCAGGCAGGGAGCAGTTCTTC.

V is TRBV29-1 and J is TRBJ1-4, with TRBD1 as a possible D gene (6 bases). V was shortened by 7 bases and J by 11 bases, with 14 bases between the two germline ends. This CDR3 spans 11 amino acids. The V gene's germline CDR1 is SQVTM and CDR2 ANQGSEA. The CDR3: CSALTGSKLFF. The CDR3 DNA sequence: TGCAGCGCCCTGACAGGTTCTAAACTGTTTTTT.

The chain uses TRBV28 and TRBJ2-7, with D unclear. Germline lookup yields CDR1 MDHEN and CDR2 SYDVKM. This CDR3 is built from 12 residues. V shed 6 bases and J shed 3 bases, with 9 bases lying between them. Here the CDR3 DNA reads TGTGCCAGCAGGACGGGTCTCTACGAGCAGTACTTC. Protein sequence: CASRTGLYEQYF.

The genes are TRBV4-1 and TRBJ1-2; the D gene is possibly TRBD1 (6 bases). Trimming cost V 0 bases and J 6 bases, with 8 bases left between them. CDR1 and CDR2 from the germline V gene are MGHRA and YSYEKL. This CDR3 is 13 amino acids long. The CDR3 sequence is CASSQEQGDGYTF. Here the CDR3 DNA reads TGCGCCAGCAGCCAAGAACAGGGAGATGGCTACACCTTC.

This clone turned up a few times. The chain links TRBV7-3 to TRBJ2-3, with 9 bases matching TRBD2. Trimming took 2 bases from V and 2 from J; bases not matched to a gene: 5. In germline, CDR1 is SGHTA, CDR2 FQGTGA. CDR3 length equals 16 residues. CDR3 bases: TGTGCCAGCAGCTTAGGGGTAGCGGGGGACACAGATACGCAGTATTTT. This sequence encodes CASSLGVAGDTDTQYF.

This clone has more than one count but fewer than ten. V gene TRBV5-1 combines with J gene TRBJ1-1; TRBD1 might be the D (6 bases). CDR1 and CDR2 (germline): SGHRS, YFSETQ. This CDR3 has 15 residues. Trimming took 2 bases from V and 4 from J, leaving 15 bases between them. The CDR3 DNA sequence: TGCGCCAGCAGCTTCTCACAGGGATCTGGCACTGAAGCTTTCTTT. Its translation: CASSFSQGSGTEAFF.

Of note for this clone: Other nucleotide sequences from this sample produce the same CDR3. The gene calls are TRBV6-6 and TRBJ1-1; D gene uncertain. Trimming took off 6 bases at V and 0 bases at J, with 5 bases between the two ends. The CDR3 covers 12 residues. Germline V lookup: CDR1 MNHNY, CDR2 SVGAGI (reference sequence). The CDR3 region has the DNA TGTGCCAGCAGGCGTATGAACACTGAAGCTTTCTTT. This sequence encodes CASRRMNTEAFF.

The chain uses TRBV21-1 and TRBJ2-1; the D call of TRBD2 is as the table states it, not checked on the DNA. TRBV21-1 is annotated as a pseudogene. The CDR3 runs to 17 residues. In DNA form, the CDR3 reads TGTGCCAGCAGCAAAGTGTCTAGCGGGGGGTACTACAATGAGCAGTTCTTC. This translates into CASSKVSSGGYYNEQFF.

The V and J genes are TRBV6-5 and TRBJ1-2, with TRBD1 matching over 7 bases. V dropped 7 bases and J dropped 5; count of bases not matched to a gene: 13. The CDR3 spans 15 residues. Germline CDR1 reads MNHEY; CDR2 reads SVGAGI. The CDR3 nucleotides read TGTGCCAGCAAAGATGGAGGGGGCGGCTCGTATGGCTACACCTTC. Its protein product is CASKDGGGGSYGYTF.

This chain links TRBV7-9 with TRBJ1-1; D might be TRBD1 (6 bases). Germline values: CDR1 SEHNR, CDR2 FQNEAQ (reference sequence). Trimming stripped 2 bases from V and 10 bases from J, with 11 bases between. The CDR3 loop spans 12 amino acids. CDR3: CASSLQGHGAFF. The CDR3 DNA sequence: TGTGCCAGCAGCTTACAGGGGCACGGAGCTTTCTTT.

The chain couples TRBV6-2 or TRBV6-3 to TRBJ1-4; 8 bases align to TRBD1. This CDR3 is built from 14 residues. Germline assignment: CDR1 MNHEY and CDR2 SVGEGT. Trimming at V came to 6 bases and at J to 8 bases, leaving 8 bases not matched to a gene. CDR3 loop: CASSRGQVGEKLFF. DNA of the CDR3: TGTGCCAGCAGCCGGGGACAGGTCGGAGAAAAACTGTTTTTT.

The chain recombines TRBV6-2 or TRBV6-3 with TRBJ2-1; 7 bases match TRBD1. With 3 bases clipped from V and 4 bases from J, the junction kept 6 bases outside the gene matches. CDR1 MNHEY and CDR2 SVGEGT come from the germline V gene. The CDR3 loop spans 15 amino acids. The CDR3 region is CASSYLTGLYNEQFF. The CDR3 coding sequence is TGTGCCAGCAGTTATTTGACAGGGCTATACAATGAGCAGTTCTTC.

This sequence joins TRBV25-1 and TRBJ1-5, with D possibly being TRBD1 (5 bases). Germline V gene data show CDR1 as MGHDK and CDR2 as SYGVNS. The CDR3 has 15 residues. Deletions cut 2 bases from V and 0 bases from J, with 8 bases between. The DNA for the CDR3 is TGTGCCAGCAGTGAACCGGGGGATAGCAATCAGCCCCAGCATTTT. Its protein is CASSEPGDSNQPQHF.

The rearrangement joins TRBV3-1 (or the pseudogene TRBV3-2) to TRBJ1-5, with D possibly TRBD1 on 5 matching bases. CDR1 and CDR2 from the germline V gene are LGHDT and YNNKEL (reference sequence). Trimming stripped 6 bases from V and 3 bases from J, with 15 bases between. This CDR3 has 15 amino acids. The CDR3 protein is CASSWGRGDNQPQHF. The CDR3, as DNA: TGTGCCAGCAGTTGGGGGAGGGGTGACAATCAGCCCCAGCATTTT.

The rearrangement joins TRBV6-5 to TRBJ1-3; 7 positions agree with TRBD1. After removal of 7 bases from V and 3 bases from J, the junction contained 6 bases not matched to a gene. The germline CDR1 and CDR2 sequences are MNHEY and SVGAGI. The CDR3 is made up of 14 amino acids. The CDR3 region has the DNA TGTGCCAGCATGCGACGGGACAGTGGAAACACCATATATTTT. It encodes CASMRRDSGNTIYF.

The J gene is TRBJ2-2, the V gene TRBV9, with 7 bases lining up with TRBD1. The CDR3 has 16 amino acids. V was pared by 5 bases and J by 3 bases, with 10 bases of the junction left unmatched. Per the germline V gene, CDR1 is SGDLS and CDR2 is YYNGEE. CDR3 nucleotides: TGTGCCAGCAGATTTTACGGGCAGGGGGACACCGGGGAGCTGTTTTTT. It yields the protein CASRFYGQGDTGELFF.